This entry features one T cell receptor beta chain sequence. The target antigen is unknown. The repertoire was sequenced with immunoSEQ multiplex PCR; TCRdb's copy has only in-frame clones and lacks some. The sample yields 6,000 to 7,000 clones, roughly 63% seen once. This specimen comes from a study of PD-1 blockade in classical Hodgkin lymphoma. Study overall: Patients were administered nivolumab (3 mg/kg intravenously) every 2 weeks. Study-level points and caveats: Those starting nivolumab under 1 year post-ASCT were excluded. Lower baseline TCR diversity was reported for newly diagnosed patients than for healthy donors. CD4+ TCR diversity, unlike CD8+, rose significantly by C4D1.

The time point here: cycle 4 day 1 (C4D1), after five to seven weeks of nivolumab. All patients relapsed after autologous stem cell transplantation, and brentuximab vedotin exposure varied. Researchers pulled CD8+ T cells out of thawed PBMCs using magnetic negative selection. This CDR3 is built from 16 residues. V gave up 5 bases and J gave up 3 bases; unmatched junction bases: 11. The germline V gene has CDR1 SGHVS and CDR2 FQNEAQ. Sequenced material: CD8+ T cells from blood, taken before the fourth cycle of nivolumab. The V gene is TRBV7-8, the J gene TRBJ1-1; TRBD1 matches 8 bases. The receptor was derived from a human donor with classical Hodgkin lymphoma. CDR3 nucleotide sequence: TGTGCCAGCAGCGATAGACAGGGGAGGGTCGACACTGAAGCTTTCTTT. Its translation: CASSDRQGRVDTEAFF.